Listed here are 5 T cell receptor beta chains from one sample, sequenced in a study of blood T cell repertoires in COVID-19. TCRdb's copy holds only in-frame clones and misses some; the assay was immunoSEQ multiplex PCR. The sample records some 100,000 clones, about 90% being singletons. Sequenced input: peripheral blood. Source of these receptors: a man aged 65-85 years who had recovered from COVID-19.

The chain is built from TRBV19 and TRBJ2-7; 8 positions agree with TRBD2. V gave up 5 bases and J gave up 3 bases; unmatched junction bases: 6. The CDR3 is 14 amino acids. Germline loops: CDR1 LNHDA, CDR2 SQIVND (reference sequence). The CDR3 nucleotides read TGTGCCAGTAGTGGTCCGGGACTAGGCTACGAGCAGTACTTC. Translated, it gives CASSGPGLGYEQYF.

Only one count was recorded for this clone. V and J are TRBV9 and TRBJ2-1; D may be TRBD1 (5 bases). V dropped 4 bases and J dropped 6 bases, with 14 bases sitting between them. Germline-derived CDR1 and CDR2 are SGDLS and YYNGEE. The CDR3 covers 14 residues. CDR3 loop: CASSKRPGPNEQFF. The CDR3 DNA sequence: TGTGCCAGCAGCAAAAGGCCAGGGCCCAATGAGCAGTTCTTC.

This clone was seen just once. This chain uses TRBV29-1 with TRBJ2-7; unclear D gene. The CDR3 runs 12 residues. CDR1 and CDR2 from the germline V gene are SQVTM and ANQGSEA. V was clipped by 3 bases and J by 2 bases, with 8 bases between them. The CDR3 DNA follows: TGCAGCGTTGAGAACACCCCCTACGAGCAGTACTTC. It is translated as CSVENTPYEQYF.

On this clone itself: In the same sample, other DNA sequences code for this CDR3. The J gene is TRBJ1-2, the V gene TRBV30; TRBD1 matches at 9 bases. Losses at the gene ends were 0 bases for V and 4 bases for J; bases not matched to a gene: 3. Looked up from germline, CDR1 is GTSNPN and CDR2 is SVGIG (reference sequence). CDR3 length: 14 residues. The CDR3 nucleotides read TGTGCCTGGAGTGTACAGGGGGCCTCCTATGGCTACACCTTC. Encoded protein: CAWSVQGASYGYTF.

The chain couples TRBV7-9 to TRBJ1-2; D possibly corresponds to TRBD1 (5 bases). V was shortened by 3 bases and J by 4 bases, with 6 bases between the two germline ends. This CDR3 has 12 residues. Germline-derived CDR1 and CDR2 are SEHNR and FQNEAQ (reference sequence). This CDR3 is CASSLGLYGYTF. The CDR3, as DNA: TGTGCCAGCAGCTTGGGACTCTATGGCTACACCTTC.